Listed here are 22 T cell receptor beta chains from one sample, sequenced in a study of T cells in Graves' hyperthyroidism and ophthalmopathy. Template material for amplifying TCR beta CDR3 regions consisted of RNA transcripts. HTBI primers were used for first-round RT-PCR of the TCR CDR3. Each CDR3 protein gets one entry after TCRdb re-called the multiplex PCR reads with MiXCR. There are around 700,000 distinct CDR3 sequences in the sample; 30% to 40% occur only once, and more than 25% lies in the top ten. Sequenced input: blood. Every receptor here comes from a woman aged 40-49 years with Graves' hyperthyroidism.

Many counts were recorded for this clonotype. CDR3: CATSDGREGTSYEQYF. In DNA form, the CDR3 reads TGTGCCACCAGTGATGGCAGGGAGGGGACCTCCTACGAGCAGTACTTC. The chain employs TRBV24-1 and TRBJ2-7; 7 bases are a match to TRBD2. Per germline, CDR1 KGHDR and CDR2 SFDVKD. The ends lost 3 bases at V and 0 bases at J; junction bases unmatched: 7. The CDR3 has 16 amino acids.

The chain joins TRBV20-1 to TRBJ2-5, with 9 bases matching TRBD2. After removal of 7 bases from V and 0 bases from J, the junction contained 6 bases not matched to a gene. CDR1 DFQATT and CDR2 SNEGSKA come from the germline V gene (reference sequence). The CDR3 consists of 14 residues. This chain's CDR3 is CSVSRGGNQETQYF. The CDR3 bases are TGCAGTGTGTCGCGGGGGGGGAACCAAGAGACCCAGTACTTC.

Details on this clonotype: An end of the junction differs from the germline gene, which may be a read error. The J gene is TRBJ2-7, the V gene TRBV5-3, with D tentatively TRBD1 (5 bases). TRBV5-3 is treated as an ORF (open reading frame) with a function not yet certain. This CDR3 region has 16 residues. The CDR3 bases are TGTGCCAGCAGCTCATGGAAGGCAGGGAAGCCCTACGAGCAGTACTTC. It translates to CASSSWKAGKPYEQYF.

The chain has TRBV6-2 or TRBV6-3 and TRBJ2-7, with 7 bases matching TRBD1. Germline CDR1 and CDR2: MNHEY and SVGEGT. The V gene end was trimmed by 5 bases and the J gene end by 3 bases; junction bases not matched to a gene: 10. CDR3 length equals 15 residues. DNA for the CDR3: TGTGCCAGCAGTCACAACCGGGACAGCGGCTACGAGCAGTACTTC. It is translated as CASSHNRDSGYEQYF.

The sample holds many counts of this clonotype. This chain uses TRBV5-4 with TRBJ2-7; tentative D call: TRBD2 (6 bases). The CDR3 spans 13 residues. The germline V gene encodes CDR1 SGHNT and CDR2 YYREEE (reference sequence). Trimming removed 3 bases from V and 2 bases from J, with 9 bases in between. The CDR3 loop is CASSWDWAYEQYF. The CDR3 DNA sequence: TGTGCCAGCAGCTGGGACTGGGCCTACGAGCAGTACTTC.

This clonotype was counted many times. The V and J genes are TRBV5-4 and TRBJ2-2, with 9 bases identical to TRBD1. Germline loops: CDR1 SGHNT, CDR2 YYREEE (reference sequence). Losses at the gene ends were 4 bases for V and 6 bases for J; bases not matched to a gene: 10. This CDR3 has 16 residues. The CDR3 DNA follows: TGTGCCAGCAGCCGGGACAGGGTTTTAATCTCCGGGGAGCTGTTTTTT. This codes for CASSRDRVLISGELFF. Drawing the rest from reference TRBV5-4 and TRBJ2-2, the complete variable domain is ETGVTQSPTHLIKTRGQQVTLRCSSQSGHNTVSWYQQALGQGPQFIFQYYREEENGRGNFPPRFSGLQFPNYSSELNVNALELDDSALYLCASSRDRVLISGELFFGEGSRLTVL.

In regard to this clonotype: A single base separates this from a much larger clone, so it may be a read error. No conserved phenylalanine or tryptophan ends this CDR3, so it is likely a read error. The chain uses TRBV12-3 or TRBV12-4 and TRBJ2-5, with D tentatively TRBD1 (6 bases). The CDR3 spans 13 residues. V was shortened by 6 bases and J by 1 base, with 9 bases between the two germline ends. CDR3: CASRKDSQETQYS. DNA for the CDR3: TGTGCCAGCAGGAAGGACAGCCAAGAGACCCAGTACTCC.

The table lists this clonotype with a count of one. One junction end does not reproduce the germline sequence, and a read error may be involved. The rearrangement joins TRBV6-1 to TRBJ2-6; tentatively, D is TRBD1 (5 bases). There are 13 residues in the CDR3. CDR1 and CDR2 from the germline V gene are MNHNS and SASEGT. In DNA, the CDR3 is TGTGCCATCAACCTCTCTGGGGCCAACATCCTGACTTTC. This translates into CAINLSGANILTF.

This clonotype came up many times. This sequence joins TRBV20-1 and TRBJ1-1; D possibly corresponds to TRBD1 (6 bases). Germline lookup yields CDR1 DFQATT and CDR2 SNEGSKA (reference sequence). V was trimmed by 1 base and J by 11 bases, leaving 23 bases between them. CDR3 length: 15 amino acids. This CDR3 reads CSARGGGGHWGMAFF. In DNA, the CDR3 is TGCAGTGCTAGAGGGGGAGGGGGACACTGGGGGATGGCTTTCTTT.

This clonotype was seen more than once but under ten times. This sequence joins TRBV2 and TRBJ2-2; D uncertain. Per the germline V gene, CDR1 is SNHLY and CDR2 is FYNNEI. V was clipped by 0 bases and J by 3 bases, with 8 bases between them. CDR3 length: 15 amino acids. The CDR3 nucleotides are TGTGCCAGCAGTGAAGCGCTGCGGCACACCGGGGAGCTGTTTTTT. As protein: CASSEALRHTGELFF.

This chain connects TRBV2 to TRBJ1-1; D gene unclear. V lost 6 bases and J 3 bases, leaving 11 bases between the germline ends. The CDR3 consists of 13 residues. Germline V CDR1 and CDR2: SNHLY, FYNNEI. CDR3 loop: CASRADEYTEAFF. The DNA of the CDR3 is TGTGCCAGCAGGGCCGATGAGTACACTGAAGCTTTCTTT. The variable domain in full, with the rest retrieved from reference TRBV2 and TRBJ1-1, is EPEVTQTPSHQVTQMGQEVILRCVPISNHLYFYWYRQILGQKVEFLVSFYNNEISEKSEIFDDQFSVERPDGSNFTLKIRSTKLEDSAMYFCASRADEYTEAFFGQGTRLTVV.

In its sample, this clonotype was seen many times. The chain links TRBV25-1 to TRBJ2-5; TRBD2 aligns across 7 bases. Germline lookup yields CDR1 MGHDK and CDR2 SYGVNS. The V and J ends lost 1 base and 4 bases, in that order; junction bases with no gene match: 3. CDR3 length equals 14 residues. The CDR3 nucleotides are TGTGCCAGCAGTGAATCGGGAGGCGGAGAGACCCAGTACTTC. This codes for CASSESGGGETQYF.

In its sample, this clonotype was seen a few times. The J gene is TRBJ2-2, the V gene TRBV12-3 or TRBV12-4; 9 bases line up with TRBD2. V shed 5 bases and J 3 bases; nucleotides not matched to a gene: 4. The CDR3 extends over 15 amino acids. The CDR3 bases are TGTGCCAGCAGTCCTAGCGGGGACTACACCGGGGAGCTGTTTTTT. Encoded protein: CASSPSGDYTGELFF.

This clonotype was observed at least ten times. CDR3 in DNA: TGTGCCAGCAGCTTGGACGGGGGCGTAGGAGCTTTCTTT. Translated, it gives CASSLDGGVGAFF. J is TRBJ1-1 and V is TRBV7-9, with D maybe TRBD1 (6 bases). Germline lookup yields CDR1 SEHNR and CDR2 FQNEAQ (reference sequence). This CDR3 region has 13 residues. The ends were cut back, 3 bases at V and 10 bases at J, with 15 bases in the middle.

Note on this clonotype: This clone may be a read error of a much larger clone one base away. In this CDR3 the conserved last residue, phenylalanine or tryptophan, is missing, so a read error is likely. The chain has TRBV7-3 and TRBJ1-6; 8 bases agree with TRBD1. In germline, CDR1 is SGHTA, CDR2 FQGTGA. Losses at the gene ends were 4 bases for V and 7 bases for J; bases not matched to a gene: 6. This CDR3 has 15 residues. The CDR3 loop reads CASSSQGAENSPLHS. CDR3 bases: TGTGCCAGCAGCTCCCAGGGGGCGGAAAATTCACCCCTCCACTCT.

This clonotype was detected many times. The J gene is TRBJ2-2, the V gene TRBV25-1; TRBD2 matches 10 bases. This CDR3 has 15 amino acids. Losses at the gene ends were 1 base for V and 6 bases for J; bases not matched to a gene: 2. CDR1 and CDR2 from the germline V gene are MGHDK and SYGVNS. This chain's CDR3 is CASSEFGLAAGELFF. CDR3 nucleotide sequence: TGTGCCAGCAGTGAATTCGGACTAGCGGCCGGGGAGCTGTTTTTT.

The chain uses TRBV7-9 and TRBJ1-1; 8 bases align to TRBD1. The CDR3 sequence is 15 residues long. The germline CDR1 and CDR2 sequences are SEHNR and FQNEAQ (reference sequence). The V gene end was trimmed by 4 bases and the J gene end by 4 bases; junction bases not matched to a gene: 8. CDR3 in DNA: TGTGCCAGCAGCTACGGACAGGGTGGGAGCACTGAAGCTTTCTTT. Amino acids: CASSYGQGGSTEAFF.

Concerning this clonotype itself: A much larger clone differs by one base, so this may be a read error. The rearrangement joins TRBV9 to TRBJ2-6; D possibly corresponds to TRBD1 (6 bases). Germline lookup yields CDR1 SGDLS and CDR2 YYNGEE. Trimming left V 2 bases short and J 10 bases short, with 10 bases between. The CDR3 is 13 residues long. The CDR3 sequence is CASSVPTGNVLTF. As DNA, the CDR3 is TGTGCCAGCAGCGTGCCTACAGGGAACGTCCTGACTTTC.

This clonotype has ten or more counts. The J gene is TRBJ2-2, the V gene TRBV11-2, with 8 bases identical to TRBD1. Trimming took 1 base from V and 5 from J; bases not matched to a gene: 3. Per the germline V gene, CDR1 is SGHAT and CDR2 is FQNNGV. There are 15 residues in the CDR3. Here the CDR3 DNA reads TGTGCCAGCAGCTTAGTCGGACAGGGAACCGGGGAGCTGTTTTTT. Amino acids: CASSLVGQGTGELFF.

For this clonotype: A clone one base away is much larger, so this may be a read error. V gene TRBV20-1 combines with J gene TRBJ2-7; TRBD1 agrees at 12 bases. The CDR3 extends over 14 amino acids. The germline CDR1 and CDR2 sequences are DFQATT and SNEGSKA (reference sequence). The CDR3 DNA reads TGCAGTGCTAAGGGACAGGGGGCCAGTGACGAGCAGCACTTC. Protein sequence: CSAKGQGASDEQHF.

This rearrangement joins TRBV12-3 or TRBV12-4 to TRBJ2-5; D not resolved. V was shortened by 5 bases and J by 3 bases, with 7 bases between the two germline ends. This CDR3 is 12 amino acids long. In DNA, the CDR3 is TGTGCCAGCAGTCCGGCCGAAGAGACCCAGTACTTC. Its protein is CASSPAEETQYF.

The gene calls are TRBV25-1 and TRBJ1-2; D unresolved. CDR1 and CDR2 (germline): MGHDK, SYGVNS. The CDR3 is 16 residues long. Between the trimmed V and J ends, which lost 2 bases and 8 bases, there was a span of 21 bases. The CDR3, as DNA: TGTGCCAGCAGTGAACAATCGGGCATCCCGTCGGGGGGCTACACCTTC. Amino acid sequence: CASSEQSGIPSGGYTF.